A selection of T cell receptor beta chains follows, all from one sample in a study of OX40 agonist ivuxolimab in advanced cancers. TCRdb's copy holds only in-frame clones and misses some; the assay was immunoSEQ multiplex PCR. The sample lists tens of thousands of clones; approximately 90% were seen once. Sequencing was performed on CD4+ or CD8+ T cells sorted from blood, taken in a trial of the OX40 agonist ivuxolimab. The origin of the receptors is an adult with an advanced solid tumor such as melanoma, head and neck, liver or kidney cancer. Both conserved end residues are trimmed from each CDR3. The order of the fields is V gene, J gene, CDR3 protein.

v_gene: TRBV6-1; j_gene: TRBJ1-1; CDR3aa: ATHSWGNTEAF
v_gene: TRBV5-4; j_gene: TRBJ1-2; CDR3aa: ASSLPLGAAGYT
v_gene: TRBV5-5; j_gene: TRBJ2-3; CDR3aa: ASSLSLDTQY
v_gene: TRBV29-1; j_gene: TRBJ1-1; CDR3aa: SVAQVQDMSF
v_gene: TRBV6-6; j_gene: TRBJ1-1; CDR3aa: ASSYRDRSGAF
v_gene: TRBV7-2; j_gene: TRBJ2-5; CDR3aa: ASSSQGARETQY
v_gene: TRBV28; j_gene: TRBJ2-2; CDR3aa: ASSPWTVNAGELF
v_gene: TRBV28; j_gene: TRBJ1-4; CDR3aa: ASSLMGQGEEKLF
v_gene: TRBV2; j_gene: TRBJ1-5; CDR3aa: ASRPDRGYQPQH
v_gene: TRBV11-3; j_gene: TRBJ2-7; CDR3aa: ASSDGYEQY
v_gene: TRBV28; j_gene: TRBJ1-4; CDR3aa: ASRGTTNEKLF
v_gene: TRBV7-6; j_gene: TRBJ2-7; CDR3aa: ASSLGQREQY
v_gene: TRBV5-1; j_gene: TRBJ2-7; CDR3aa: ASSVTSTYEQY
v_gene: TRBV28; j_gene: TRBJ2-1; CDR3aa: ASSLNNEQF
v_gene: TRBV11-2; j_gene: TRBJ1-1; CDR3aa: ASSSQTGENTEAF
v_gene: TRBV19; j_gene: TRBJ2-1; CDR3aa: ATLNWAAGNEQF
v_gene: TRBV30; j_gene: TRBJ2-2; CDR3aa: AGPALRGLANTGELF
v_gene: TRBV14; j_gene: TRBJ2-6; CDR3aa: ASSASLRASPSSGANVLT
v_gene: TRBV6-1; j_gene: TRBJ2-2; CDR3aa: ASSEQPWNTGELF
v_gene: TRBV18; j_gene: TRBJ2-7; CDR3aa: ASSPLDREHEQY
v_gene: TRBV7-9; j_gene: TRBJ1-6; CDR3aa: ASSPRTPLDSPLH
v_gene: TRBV7-2; j_gene: TRBJ1-1; CDR3aa: ASSFQTGMNTEAF
v_gene: TRBV29-1; j_gene: TRBJ2-3; CDR3aa: SVERLGLANTDTQY
v_gene: TRBV6-1; j_gene: TRBJ1-2; CDR3aa: ASSGFRNVFVQGANYGYT
v_gene: TRBV7-8; j_gene: TRBJ2-3; CDR3aa: ASSLVRERGTDTQY
v_gene: TRBV7-3; j_gene: TRBJ1-1; CDR3aa: ASSLTRDRAAF
v_gene: TRBV5-1; j_gene: TRBJ2-1; CDR3aa: ASSPDSGKRVEQF
v_gene: TRBV28; j_gene: TRBJ1-1; CDR3aa: ASTAGNTEAF
v_gene: TRBV9; j_gene: TRBJ2-2; CDR3aa: ASSAALTKPGNTGELF
v_gene: TRBV9; j_gene: TRBJ2-2; CDR3aa: ASSVDLFSGETGELF
v_gene: TRBV19; j_gene: TRBJ2-1; CDR3aa: ASTPEPGLGYNEQF
v_gene: TRBV7-2; j_gene: TRBJ1-1; CDR3aa: ASTLTANTEAF
v_gene: TRBV9; j_gene: TRBJ2-3; CDR3aa: ASSRTSGSTDTQY
v_gene: TRBV5-1; j_gene: TRBJ2-1; CDR3aa: ASSLSISELSSYNEQF
v_gene: TRBV6-5; j_gene: TRBJ1-3; CDR3aa: ASSSNAQGNTIY
v_gene: TRBV9; j_gene: TRBJ1-5; CDR3aa: ASSVDGTPDQPQH
v_gene: TRBV9; j_gene: TRBJ2-1; CDR3aa: ASSVELGRAGNEQF
v_gene: TRBV10-3; j_gene: TRBJ2-2; CDR3aa: AISRTGELF
v_gene: TRBV7-8; j_gene: TRBJ2-7; CDR3aa: ASSLRLEQY
v_gene: TRBV29-1; j_gene: TRBJ1-1; CDR3aa: SVVRAEAF
v_gene: TRBV7-3; j_gene: TRBJ1-3; CDR3aa: ASSLTGAGNTIY
v_gene: TRBV28; j_gene: TRBJ2-7; CDR3aa: ASRQGRYEQY
v_gene: TRBV15; j_gene: TRBJ2-1; CDR3aa: ATSIGAQGPAALYNEQF
v_gene: TRBV27; j_gene: TRBJ1-5; CDR3aa: ASSLAWSQPQH
v_gene: TRBV12-5; j_gene: TRBJ2-1; CDR3aa: ASAFPGARNEQF
v_gene: TRBV7-9; j_gene: TRBJ1-1; CDR3aa: ASSFQMNTEAF
v_gene: TRBV10-3; j_gene: TRBJ2-2; CDR3aa: AISEVPGANTGELF
v_gene: TRBV28; j_gene: TRBJ2-7; CDR3aa: ASNRLAGVYEQY
v_gene: TRBV11-3; j_gene: TRBJ2-3; CDR3aa: ASSLLADTQY
v_gene: TRBV5-1; j_gene: TRBJ2-7; CDR3aa: ASSLGGRRSYEQY
v_gene: TRBV18; j_gene: TRBJ2-7; CDR3aa: ASSPLAGDHSYEQY
v_gene: TRBV6-4; j_gene: TRBJ2-1; CDR3aa: ASSDGAGVPQQF
v_gene: TRBV29-1; j_gene: TRBJ1-1; CDR3aa: SVELFRLTEAF